What follows describes a single TCR beta chain. This entry belongs to a study of blood T cell repertoires in COVID-19. Overall study: Whether acute or convalescent, the COVID-19 samples came from the United States, Italy and Spain. Sources were T cells, B-cell-depleted T cells, or PBMCs; the material itself was cDNA or gDNA.

J was trimmed by 3 bases and V by 2 bases; bases with no gene match: 1. The germline CDR1 and CDR2 sequences are SGHVS and FNYEAQ. This CDR3 contains 14 residues. Per the authors' pipeline: Amplifying reference gene primers gave estimates of nucleated cell counts. TCRdb's table, derived via immunoSEQ multiplex PCR, lists solely in-frame clones and lacks some. V and J calls and clone size are given by that table; D and trimming were obtained from the DNA. The sample has 98,000 or so clones; about four fifths are singletons. This receptor was taken from a woman in her 70s with acute or convalescent COVID-19. The sequencing input was peripheral blood. This chain uses TRBV7-6 with TRBJ2-7; TRBD2 matches 10 bases. Here the CDR3 DNA reads TGTGCCAGCAGCTTAACTAGCGGGGTCTACGAGCAGTACTTC. This gives the protein CASSLTSGVYEQYF.